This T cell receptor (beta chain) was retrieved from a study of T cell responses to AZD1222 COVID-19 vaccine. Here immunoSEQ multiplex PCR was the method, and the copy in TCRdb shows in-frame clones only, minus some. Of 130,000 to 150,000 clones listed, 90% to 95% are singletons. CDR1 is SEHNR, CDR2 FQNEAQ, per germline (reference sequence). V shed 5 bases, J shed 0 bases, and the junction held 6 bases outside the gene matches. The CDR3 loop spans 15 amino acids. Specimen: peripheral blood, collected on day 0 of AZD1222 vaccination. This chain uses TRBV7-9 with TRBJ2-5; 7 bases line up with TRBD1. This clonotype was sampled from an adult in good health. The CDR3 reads CASSDRVGDQETQYF. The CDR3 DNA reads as TGTGCCAGCAGCGACAGGGTGGGGGACCAAGAGACCCAGTACTTC.